This T cell receptor (beta chain) was captured in a study of T cell responses to AZD1222 COVID-19 vaccine. Study results and caveats: When two AZD1222 doses had been given, Spike-specific TCR breadth and depth rose. CD4 TCRs linked to vaccination spanned spike, dominating at 160-218 and 743-854. Per reports, nearly half of all spike-specific TCRs target regions that are unmutated in variants.

A word on this clone: Its matching antigen is unknown.

Trimming took 1 base from V and 5 from J; bases not matched to a gene: 8. The CDR3 extends over 17 amino acids. Per the germline V gene, CDR1 is SGHAT and CDR2 is FQNNGV. Data came from immunoSEQ multiplex PCR; TCRdb stores just in-frame clones and leaves some out. The table lists under 150,000 clones, 85% to 95% of them singletons. The V and J genes are TRBV11-2 and TRBJ1-2; 12 bases line up with TRBD1. This receptor was obtained from an adult in good health. The specimen was peripheral blood, collected on day 0 of AZD1222 vaccination. The CDR3 reads CASSLGDRGRFWYGYTF. CDR3 nucleotide sequence: TGTGCCAGCAGCTTAGGGGACAGGGGGCGCTTCTGGTATGGCTACACCTTC.